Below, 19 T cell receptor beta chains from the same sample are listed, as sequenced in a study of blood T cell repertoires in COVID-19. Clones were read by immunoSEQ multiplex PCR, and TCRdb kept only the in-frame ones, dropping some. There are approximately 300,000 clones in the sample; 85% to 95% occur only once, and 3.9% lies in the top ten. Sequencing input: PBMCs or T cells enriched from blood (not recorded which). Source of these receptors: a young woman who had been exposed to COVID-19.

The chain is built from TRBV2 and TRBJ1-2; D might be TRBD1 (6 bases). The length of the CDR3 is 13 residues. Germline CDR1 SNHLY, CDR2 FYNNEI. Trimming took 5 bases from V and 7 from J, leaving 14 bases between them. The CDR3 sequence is CASSPGEFSGYTF. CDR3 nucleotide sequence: TGTGCCAGCAGTCCAGGGGAATTCAGTGGCTACACCTTC.

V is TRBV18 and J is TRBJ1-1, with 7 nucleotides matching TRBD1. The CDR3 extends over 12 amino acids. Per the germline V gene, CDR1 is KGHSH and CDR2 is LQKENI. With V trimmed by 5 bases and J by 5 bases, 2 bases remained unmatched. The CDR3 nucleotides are TGTGCCAGCTCAACAGGGGTAACTGAAGCTTTCTTT. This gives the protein CASSTGVTEAFF. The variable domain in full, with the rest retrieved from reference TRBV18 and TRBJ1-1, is NAGVMQNPRHLVRRRGQEARLRCSPMKGHSHVYWYRQLPEEGLKFMVYLQKENIIDESGMPKERFSAEFPKEGPSILRIQQVVRGDSAAYFCASSTGVTEAFFGQGTRLTVV.

The CDR3 here is CATSDRTPSREAFF. CDR3 coding DNA: TGTGCCACCAGCGACCGGACACCTTCACGAGAAGCTTTCTTT. This chain connects TRBV24-1 to TRBJ1-1, with TRBD1 as a possible D gene (5 bases). CDR3 size: 14 residues. V lost 7 bases to trimming and J lost 8 bases, with 19 bases between them. CDR1 KGHDR and CDR2 SFDVKD come from the germline V gene.

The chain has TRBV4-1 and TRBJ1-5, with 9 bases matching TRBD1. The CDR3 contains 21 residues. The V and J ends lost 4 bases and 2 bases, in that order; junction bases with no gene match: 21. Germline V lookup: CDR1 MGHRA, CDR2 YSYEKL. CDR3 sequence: CASSLRQILGDRVSRNQPQHF. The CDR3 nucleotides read TGCGCCAGCAGCCTTAGACAGATCTTGGGGGACAGGGTGTCGCGCAATCAGCCCCAGCATTTT.

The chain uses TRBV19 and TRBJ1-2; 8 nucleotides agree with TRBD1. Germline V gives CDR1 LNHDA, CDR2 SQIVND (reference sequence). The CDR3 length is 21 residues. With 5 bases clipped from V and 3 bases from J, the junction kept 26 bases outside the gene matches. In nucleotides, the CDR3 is TGTGCCAGTAGTTCCCTCACGATCGGTGGGACTCACAGGGGGGGGTACTATGGCTACACCTTC. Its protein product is CASSSLTIGGTHRGGYYGYTF.

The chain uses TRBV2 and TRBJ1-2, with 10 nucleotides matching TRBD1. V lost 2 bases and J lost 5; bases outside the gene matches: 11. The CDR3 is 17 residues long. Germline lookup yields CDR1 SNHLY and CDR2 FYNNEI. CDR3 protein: CASSESGQGTTFYGYTF. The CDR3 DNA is TGTGCCAGCAGTGAATCGGGACAGGGGACTACATTTTATGGCTACACCTTC.

This CDR3 is CASSIDRSGYTF. The CDR3 nucleotides are TGTGCCAGTAGTATAGATCGCAGTGGCTACACCTTC. The chain has TRBV19 and TRBJ1-2; D remains ambiguous. This CDR3 is 12 amino acids long. Germline V lookup: CDR1 LNHDA, CDR2 SQIVND (reference sequence). V lost 0 bases and J lost 7, with 6 bases in between.

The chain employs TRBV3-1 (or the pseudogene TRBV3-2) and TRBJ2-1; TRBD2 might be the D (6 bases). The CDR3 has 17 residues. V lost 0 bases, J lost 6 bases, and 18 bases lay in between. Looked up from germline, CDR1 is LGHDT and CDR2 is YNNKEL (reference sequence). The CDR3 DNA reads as TGTGCCAGCAGCCAAGAGAGACAGCGGGCCGGGGGCAATGAGCAGTTCTTC. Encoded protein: CASSQERQRAGGNEQFF.

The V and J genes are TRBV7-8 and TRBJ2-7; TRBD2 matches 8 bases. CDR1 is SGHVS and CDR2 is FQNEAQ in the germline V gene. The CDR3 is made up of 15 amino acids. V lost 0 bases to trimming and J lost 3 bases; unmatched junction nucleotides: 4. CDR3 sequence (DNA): TGTGCCAGCAGCTTAGCGCTTAGCGGGATCTACGAGCAGTACTTC. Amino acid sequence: CASSLALSGIYEQYF. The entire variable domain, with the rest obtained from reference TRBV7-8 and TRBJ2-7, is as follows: GAGVSQSPRYKVAKRGQDVALRCDPISGHVSLFWYQQALGQGPEFLTYFQNEAQLDKSGLPSDRFFAERPEGSVSTLKIQRTQQEDSAVYLCASSLALSGIYEQYFGPGTRLTVT.

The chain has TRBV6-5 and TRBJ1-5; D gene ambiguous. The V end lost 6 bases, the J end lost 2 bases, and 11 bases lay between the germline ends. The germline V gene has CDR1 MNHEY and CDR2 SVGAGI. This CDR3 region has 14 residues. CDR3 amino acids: CASRAGSGNQPQHF. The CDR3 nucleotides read TGTGCCAGCAGAGCGGGATCGGGCAATCAGCCCCAGCATTTT.

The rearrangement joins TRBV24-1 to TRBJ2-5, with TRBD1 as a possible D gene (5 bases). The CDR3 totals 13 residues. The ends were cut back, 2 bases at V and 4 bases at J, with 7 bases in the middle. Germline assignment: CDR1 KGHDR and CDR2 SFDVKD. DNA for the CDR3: TGTGCCACCAGTGATTGGCAGGGAGAGACCCAGTACTTC. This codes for CATSDWQGETQYF.

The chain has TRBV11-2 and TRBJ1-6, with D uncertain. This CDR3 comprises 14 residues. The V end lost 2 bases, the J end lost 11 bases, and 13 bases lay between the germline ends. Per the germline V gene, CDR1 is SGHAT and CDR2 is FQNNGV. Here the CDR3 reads CASSLTVVGAPLHF. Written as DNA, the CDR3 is TGTGCCAGCAGCTTAACGGTTGTGGGAGCACCCCTCCACTTT. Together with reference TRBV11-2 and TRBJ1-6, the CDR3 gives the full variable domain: EAGVAQSPRYKIIEKRQSVAFWCNPISGHATLYWYQQILGQGPKLLIQFQNNGVVDDSQLPKDRFSAERLKGVDSTLKIQPAKLEDSAVYLCASSLTVVGAPLHFGNGTRLTVT.

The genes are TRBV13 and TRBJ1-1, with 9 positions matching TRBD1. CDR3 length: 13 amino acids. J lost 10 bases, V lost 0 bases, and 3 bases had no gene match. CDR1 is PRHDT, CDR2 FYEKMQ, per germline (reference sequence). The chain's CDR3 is CASSLGMDRGAFF. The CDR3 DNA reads TGTGCCAGCAGCTTAGGAATGGACAGGGGAGCTTTCTTT.

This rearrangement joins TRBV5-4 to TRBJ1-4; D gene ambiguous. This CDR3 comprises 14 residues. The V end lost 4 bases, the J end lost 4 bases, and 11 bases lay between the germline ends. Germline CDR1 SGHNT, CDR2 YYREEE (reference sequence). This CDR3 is CASSGRGNNEKLFF. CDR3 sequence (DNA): TGTGCCAGCAGCGGAAGAGGGAATAATGAAAAACTGTTTTTT.

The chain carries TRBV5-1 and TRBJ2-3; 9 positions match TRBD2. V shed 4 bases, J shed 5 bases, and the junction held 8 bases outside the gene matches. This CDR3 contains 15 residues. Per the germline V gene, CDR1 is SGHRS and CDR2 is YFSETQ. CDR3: CASSDLSGGQDTQYF. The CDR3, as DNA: TGCGCCAGCAGCGATCTTAGCGGGGGTCAAGATACGCAGTATTTT. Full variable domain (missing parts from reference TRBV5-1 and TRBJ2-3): KAGVTQTPRYLIKTRGQQVTLSCSPISGHRSVSWYQQTPGQGLQFLFEYFSETQRNKGNFPGRFSGRQFSNSRSEMNVSTLELGDSALYLCASSDLSGGQDTQYFGPGTRLTVL.

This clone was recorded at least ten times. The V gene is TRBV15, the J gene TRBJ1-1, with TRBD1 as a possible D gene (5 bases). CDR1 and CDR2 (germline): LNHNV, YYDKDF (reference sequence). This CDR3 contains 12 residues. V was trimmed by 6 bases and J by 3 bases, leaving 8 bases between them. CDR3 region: CATREGDTEAFF. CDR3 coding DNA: TGTGCCACCAGGGAAGGGGACACTGAAGCTTTCTTT. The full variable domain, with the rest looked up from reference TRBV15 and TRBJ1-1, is DAMVIQNPRYQVTQFGKPVTLSCSQTLNHNVMYWYQQKSSQAPKLLFHYYDKDFNNEADTPDNFQSRRPNTSFCFLDIRSPGLGDTAMYLCATREGDTEAFFGQGTRLTVV.

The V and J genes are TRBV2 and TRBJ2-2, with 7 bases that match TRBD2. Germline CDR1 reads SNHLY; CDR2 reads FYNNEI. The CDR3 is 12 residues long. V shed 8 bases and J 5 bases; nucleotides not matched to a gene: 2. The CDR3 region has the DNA TGTGCCAGCGGGGGGGATACCGGGGAGCTGTTTTTT. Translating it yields CASGGDTGELFF.

CDR3 coding DNA: TGTGCCAGCAGCCCTGGGGCCGGCGCCTATGGCTACACCTTC. Protein: CASSPGAGAYGYTF. V is TRBV7-6 and J is TRBJ1-2; TRBD1 might be the D (5 bases). Germline V gene lookup returns CDR1 SGHVS and CDR2 FNYEAQ. Trimming removed 5 bases from V and 4 bases from J, with 14 bases in between. The CDR3 spans 14 residues.

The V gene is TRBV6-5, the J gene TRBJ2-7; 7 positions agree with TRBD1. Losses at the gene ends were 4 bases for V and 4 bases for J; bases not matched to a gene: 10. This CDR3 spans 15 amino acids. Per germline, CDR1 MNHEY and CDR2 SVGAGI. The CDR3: CASSCIYRDRYEQYF. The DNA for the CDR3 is TGTGCCAGCAGTTGTATATACCGGGACAGATACGAGCAGTACTTC.